The clone carrying this TCR beta chain came up once. Trimming shortened V by 0 bases and J by 1 base, and 9 bases separated the two germline ends. Germline V gene sequence: CDR1 KGHSH, CDR2 LQKENI. The CDR3 is made up of 15 amino acids. Measured with immunoSEQ multiplex PCR; TCRdb has only the in-frame clones, and not every one. The sample includes more than 85,000 clones, around 84% of them seen just once. This specimen comes from a study of control samples from healthy donors and cancer patients. This sequence originates from a man aged 65 to 79 with lung cancer. The gene calls are TRBV18 and TRBJ1-1; no clear D gene. Material for sequencing was PBMCs. The DNA for the CDR3 is TGTGCCAGCTCACCACCGCTCGGTTGGAACACTGAAGCTTTCTTT. Its protein is CASSPPLGWNTEAFF.